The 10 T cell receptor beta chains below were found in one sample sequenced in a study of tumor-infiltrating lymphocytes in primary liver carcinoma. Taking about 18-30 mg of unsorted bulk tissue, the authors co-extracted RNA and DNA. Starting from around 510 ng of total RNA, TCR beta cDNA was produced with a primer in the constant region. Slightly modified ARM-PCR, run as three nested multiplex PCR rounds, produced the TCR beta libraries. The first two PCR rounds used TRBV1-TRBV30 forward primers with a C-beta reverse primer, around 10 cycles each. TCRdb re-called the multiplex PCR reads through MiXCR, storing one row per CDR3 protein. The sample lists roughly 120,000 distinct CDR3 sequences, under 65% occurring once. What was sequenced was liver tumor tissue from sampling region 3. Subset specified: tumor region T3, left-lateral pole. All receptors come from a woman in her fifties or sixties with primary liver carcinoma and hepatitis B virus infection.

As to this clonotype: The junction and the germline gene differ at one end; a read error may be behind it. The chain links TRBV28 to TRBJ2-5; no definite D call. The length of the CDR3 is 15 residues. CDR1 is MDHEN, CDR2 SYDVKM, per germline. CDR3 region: CASRTQDGYQGTQYF. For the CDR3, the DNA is TGTGCCAGCAGGACCCAGGACGGGTACCAAGGGACCCAGTACTTC.

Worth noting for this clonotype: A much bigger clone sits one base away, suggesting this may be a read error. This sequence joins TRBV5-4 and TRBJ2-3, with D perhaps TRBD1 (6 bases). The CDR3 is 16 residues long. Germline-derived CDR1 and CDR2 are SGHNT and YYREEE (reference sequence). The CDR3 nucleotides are TGTGCCATCAGCAAAACCGGGACACATATCACAGATACGCAGTATTTT. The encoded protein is CAISKTGTHITDTQYF.

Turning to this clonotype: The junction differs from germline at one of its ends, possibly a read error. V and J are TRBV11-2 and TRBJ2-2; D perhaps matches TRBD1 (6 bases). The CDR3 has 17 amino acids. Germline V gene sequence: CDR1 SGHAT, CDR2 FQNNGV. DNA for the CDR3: TGTGCCAGCAGCTTTCGGGTGACAGGCTTGAACACCGGGAAGCTGTCTTTT. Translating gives CASSFRVTGLNTGKLSF.

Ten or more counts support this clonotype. In DNA, the CDR3 is TGTGCCAGCAGCCAAGCGAGGGGAACTGGAAACACCATATATTTT. This codes for CASSQARGTGNTIYF. The gene calls are TRBV14 and TRBJ1-3, with D perhaps TRBD1 (5 bases). V lost 1 base to trimming and J lost 2 bases, with 9 bases between them. Germline V lookup: CDR1 SGHDN, CDR2 FVKESK. This CDR3 contains 15 residues.

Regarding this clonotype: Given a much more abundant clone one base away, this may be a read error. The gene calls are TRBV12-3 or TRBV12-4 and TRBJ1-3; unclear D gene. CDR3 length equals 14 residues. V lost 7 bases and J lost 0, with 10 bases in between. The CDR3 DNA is TGTGCCAGCACCTTGAGGGTCTCTGGAAACACCATATATTTT. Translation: CASTLRVSGNTIYF.

In nucleotides, the CDR3 is TGTGCCAGCAGCCGTCAGGGACATGGTGAGAGCACCTTC. It specifies CASSRQGHGESTF. The V call is TRBV7-9, the J call TRBJ1-2, with D possibly matching TRBD1 (6 bases). This CDR3 region has 13 residues. In germline, CDR1 is SEHNR, CDR2 FQNEAQ (reference sequence). The V end was cut by 5 bases, the J end by 13 bases, with 20 bases between.

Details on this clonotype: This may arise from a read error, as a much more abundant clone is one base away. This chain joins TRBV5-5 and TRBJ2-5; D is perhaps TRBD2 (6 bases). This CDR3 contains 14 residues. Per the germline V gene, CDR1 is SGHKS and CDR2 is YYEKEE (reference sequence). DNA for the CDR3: TGTACCAGCACCAAACTAGCCGACGGTCGGACCCAGTACTTC. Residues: CTSTKLADGRTQYF.

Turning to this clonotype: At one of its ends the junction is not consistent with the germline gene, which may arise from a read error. CDR3 sequence: CSVTGTVNTREPFF. The CDR3 nucleotides read TGCAGCGTCACCGGGACAGTGAACACCCGGGAGCCGTTTTTT. This chain uses TRBV29-1 with TRBJ2-2; weak D call: TRBD1 (7 bases). The length of the CDR3 is 14 residues. The germline gives CDR1 SQVTM, CDR2 ANQGSEA.

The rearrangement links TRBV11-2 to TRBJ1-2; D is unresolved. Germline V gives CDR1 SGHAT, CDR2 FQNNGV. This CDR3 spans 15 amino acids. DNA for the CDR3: TGTGGTAGCAGCTTGGATACGACGGGAATCTATGGCTACACCTTC. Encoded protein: CGSSLDTTGIYGYTF.

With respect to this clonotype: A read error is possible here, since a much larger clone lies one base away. CDR3 protein: CAISSEGDGRFNEQFF. The CDR3 DNA reads as TGTGCCATCAGTTCCGAGGGGGATGGCCGGTTTAATGAGCAGTTCTTC. This chain connects TRBV10-3 to TRBJ2-1; D might be TRBD1 (6 bases). The CDR3 consists of 16 residues. Germline values: CDR1 ENHRY, CDR2 SYGVKD. V lost 5 bases and J 7 bases, leaving 21 bases between the germline ends.